This TCR beta chain originates from a study of cytomegalovirus exposure and HLA in healthy donors. Germline V CDR1 and CDR2: SGHRS, YFSETQ. This CDR3 contains 18 residues. V dropped 3 bases and J dropped 1; count of bases not matched to a gene: 7. About this clone itself: Its antigen is unknown.

PCR amplification relied on 60 Vbeta primers (plus 13 Jbeta primers). Sequencing was performed with immunoSEQ multiplex PCR; in TCRdb, only in-frame clones are kept and a portion is missing. Among approximately 160,000 clones listed, about three fifths were seen once. Study observations and caveats: Presence/absence analyses supposed approximately even sequencing depth among donors.

Sample: PBMCs. The chain uses TRBV5-1 and TRBJ2-1, with TRBD2 matching 13 bases. This clonotype was obtained from a woman aged 25 to 39 in good health and CMV-seropositive. CDR3 DNA sequence: TGCGCCAGCAGCTCCACTCCGGGACTAGCGGGATCCTACAATGAGCAGTTCTTC. It specifies CASSSTPGLAGSYNEQFF. Supplemented by reference TRBV5-1 and TRBJ2-1, the full variable domain reads KAGVTQTPRYLIKTRGQQVTLSCSPISGHRSVSWYQQTPGQGLQFLFEYFSETQRNKGNFPGRFSGRQFSNSRSEMNVSTLELGDSALYLCASSSTPGLAGSYNEQFFGPGTRLTVL.